This T cell receptor (beta chain) appears in the sequencing data of a study of OX40 agonist ivuxolimab in advanced cancers. Study at large: The treatment was a fully human IgG2 OX40 agonist, ivuxolimab.

Measured with immunoSEQ multiplex PCR; TCRdb has only the in-frame clones, and not every one. Of approximately 58,000 clones detected, approximately 88% appear once; the ten largest clones hold approximately 3.8%. Overall study results and limits: Expanded clones were, on average, more numerous among CD8+ T cells than CD4+. In the expanded peripheral T cells, antigen specificity was never determined.

A remark on this clone: As yet, its antigen is unknown.

Blood samples were obtained at baseline, cycle 4 day 1, and cycle 7 day 1. The TCR was taken from an adult with an advanced solid tumor such as melanoma, head and neck, liver or kidney cancer. This specimen was CD4+ or CD8+ T cells sorted from blood, taken in a trial of the OX40 agonist ivuxolimab.

Written as DNA, the CDR3 is TGTGCCATCAGTGATAACAGAGGGGACACTGAAGCTTTCTTT. It is translated as CAISDNRGDTEAFF. The chain joins TRBV10-3 to TRBJ1-1, with a tentative D call TRBD1 (5 bases). V was clipped by 3 bases and J by 3 bases, with 11 bases between them. CDR1 is ENHRY, CDR2 SYGVKD, per germline. This CDR3 is built from 14 residues.